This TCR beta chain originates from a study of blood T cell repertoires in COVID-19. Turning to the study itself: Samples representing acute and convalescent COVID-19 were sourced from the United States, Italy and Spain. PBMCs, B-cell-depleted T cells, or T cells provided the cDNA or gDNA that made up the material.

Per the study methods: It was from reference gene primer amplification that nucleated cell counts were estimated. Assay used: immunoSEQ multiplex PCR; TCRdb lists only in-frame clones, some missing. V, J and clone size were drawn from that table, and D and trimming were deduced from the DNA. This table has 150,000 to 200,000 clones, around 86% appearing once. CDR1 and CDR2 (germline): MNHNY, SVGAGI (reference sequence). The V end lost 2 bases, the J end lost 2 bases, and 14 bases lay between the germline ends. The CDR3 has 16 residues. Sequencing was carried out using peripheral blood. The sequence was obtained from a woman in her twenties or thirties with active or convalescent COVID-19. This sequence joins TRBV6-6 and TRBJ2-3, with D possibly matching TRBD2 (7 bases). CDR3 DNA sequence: TGTGCCAGCAGTTACCCACGGCGGGGGCCCACAGATACGCAGTATTTT. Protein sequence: CASSYPRRGPTDTQYF.